Following are 14 T cell receptor beta chains from one sample sequenced in a study of cytomegalovirus exposure and HLA in healthy donors. Profiling relied on immunoSEQ multiplex PCR, and the TCRdb table lists in-frame clones only, not all of them. The sample carries some 340,000 clones, approximately 86% recorded once. Sequencing was done on a sample of PBMCs. The origin of the receptors is a woman in her twenties or thirties in good health and CMV-seropositive.

The chain combines TRBV5-1 with TRBJ2-7; D may match TRBD1 or TRBD2 (7 bases each). V lost 4 bases and J lost 3, with 14 bases in between. Germline V CDR1 and CDR2: SGHRS, YFSETQ. This CDR3 is built from 14 residues. CDR3: CASSLGGTDYEQYF. As DNA, the CDR3 is TGCGCCAGCAGCCTGGGAGGGACAGACTACGAGCAGTACTTC.

V is TRBV7-2 and J is TRBJ2-5; D is ambiguous. Per the germline V gene, CDR1 is SGHTA and CDR2 is FQGNSA. V was trimmed by 0 bases and J by 7 bases, leaving 9 bases between them. The CDR3 has 13 amino acids. The CDR3 loop is CASSLAGERTQYF. The CDR3 DNA reads as TGTGCCAGCAGCTTAGCGGGTGAGAGGACCCAGTACTTC.

This clone showed up just a few times. This rearrangement joins TRBV2 to TRBJ2-7, with D unresolved. Per the germline V gene, CDR1 is SNHLY and CDR2 is FYNNEI. V was clipped by 6 bases and J by 6 bases, with 9 bases between them. The length of the CDR3 is 11 residues. Written as DNA, the CDR3 is TGTGCCAGCAGCCGAACGGGCGAGCAGTACTTC. Translating it yields CASSRTGEQYF.

This clone was seen just once. The genes are TRBV6-5 and TRBJ1-5, with D possibly TRBD1 on 5 matching bases. Trimming took off 5 bases at V and 6 bases at J, with 17 bases between the two ends. The CDR3 runs 15 residues. CDR1 and CDR2 from the germline V gene are MNHEY and SVGAGI. CDR3 sequence reads: CASSPPGRAGQPQHF. CDR3 bases: TGTGCCAGCAGTCCCCCGGGCAGGGCGGGTCAGCCCCAGCATTTT.

The J gene is TRBJ2-1, the V gene TRBV5-1; 7 bases map to TRBD1. The germline V gene has CDR1 SGHRS and CDR2 YFSETQ. J was trimmed by 3 bases and V by 1 base; bases with no gene match: 10. The CDR3 is 17 residues long. The CDR3 loop reads CASSLSNRGILYNEQFF. The CDR3 DNA follows: TGCGCCAGCAGCTTGTCGAACAGGGGAATCCTCTACAATGAGCAGTTCTTC.

This chain joins TRBV7-6 and TRBJ2-7; 7 bases match TRBD1. The V gene's germline CDR1 is SGHVS and CDR2 FNYEAQ. J was trimmed by 2 bases and V by 6 bases; bases with no gene match: 10. The CDR3 contains 15 residues. As DNA, the CDR3 is TGTGCCAGCAGTTTGAGACAGGGTCCGACCTACGAGCAGTACTTC. As protein: CASSLRQGPTYEQYF.

The V gene is TRBV7-2, the J gene TRBJ1-5, with D possibly being TRBD1 (5 bases). With 3 bases removed from V and 13 bases from J, the gap between germline ends came to 16 bases. The CDR3 contains 13 residues. Germline V gene data show CDR1 as SGHTA and CDR2 as FQGNSA. CDR3 residues: CASSFGWGTGQHF. The CDR3 nucleotides are TGTGCCAGCAGCTTCGGGTGGGGGACGGGGCAGCATTTT.

V gene TRBV28 combines with J gene TRBJ2-1, with TRBD2 matching over 11 bases. The J segment lost 4 bases and the V segment lost 2 bases, leaving 4 bases of the junction unmatched. Germline loops: CDR1 MDHEN, CDR2 SYDVKM. The CDR3 has 16 residues. The CDR3 region is CASSLGLAGGYNEQFF. The CDR3, as DNA: TGTGCCAGCAGTTTAGGTCTAGCGGGAGGTTACAATGAGCAGTTCTTC. Filled out from reference TRBV28 and TRBJ2-1, the complete variable domain reads DVKVTQSSRYLVKRTGEKVFLECVQDMDHENMFWYRQDPGLGLRLIYFSYDVKMKEKGDIPEGYSVSREKKERFSLILESASTNQTSMYLCASSLGLAGGYNEQFFGPGTRLTVL.

This sequence joins TRBV5-1 and TRBJ2-6, with D maybe TRBD2 (5 bases). With 4 bases removed from V and 4 bases from J, the gap between germline ends came to 12 bases. The CDR3 sequence is 15 residues long. CDR1 is SGHRS and CDR2 is YFSETQ in the germline V gene. CDR3 sequence: CASSRTLTGANVLTF. CDR3 DNA: TGCGCCAGCAGCCGGACTCTTACCGGGGCCAACGTCCTGACTTTC.

The chain is built from TRBV2 and TRBJ2-1; no definite D call. The CDR3 contains 10 residues. Germline CDR1 reads SNHLY; CDR2 reads FYNNEI. V was pared by 5 bases and J by 7 bases, with 3 bases between. The CDR3 here is CASSFNEQFF. In nucleotides, the CDR3 is TGTGCCAGCAGTTTTAATGAGCAGTTCTTC. Full variable domain (outside the CDR3, taken from reference TRBV2 and TRBJ2-1): EPEVTQTPSHQVTQMGQEVILRCVPISNHLYFYWYRQILGQKVEFLVSFYNNEISEKSEIFDDQFSVERPDGSNFTLKIRSTKLEDSAMYFCASSFNEQFFGPGTRLTVL.

This clone was counted once. This rearrangement joins TRBV7-7 to TRBJ2-7; weak D call: TRBD1 (5 bases). Trimming pared 5 bases from V and 5 bases from J, leaving 16 bases between. Germline values: CDR1 SSHAT, CDR2 FNYEAQ (reference sequence). The CDR3 is 14 residues long. The CDR3 bases are TGTGCCAGCAGCCCCGGCCAGGGAAGTCACGAGCAGTACTTC. It yields the protein CASSPGQGSHEQYF.

The rearrangement links TRBV5-4 to TRBJ1-2; D might be TRBD1 (5 bases). The germline gives CDR1 SGHNT, CDR2 YYREEE (reference sequence). V was pared by 0 bases and J by 6 bases, with 12 bases between. This CDR3 is built from 14 residues. CDR3 nucleotide sequence: TGTGCCAGCAGCTTGGAGGGGCTAACTAATGGCTACACCTTC. This codes for CASSLEGLTNGYTF.

This clone was seen a single time. The chain employs TRBV25-1 and TRBJ1-2; D perhaps matches TRBD1 (5 bases). Per the germline V gene, CDR1 is MGHDK and CDR2 is SYGVNS. The CDR3 totals 14 residues. Trimming left V 1 base short and J 0 bases short, with 6 bases between. In DNA form, the CDR3 reads TGTGCCAGCAGTGAATCCAGGGCTAACTATGGCTACACCTTC. This translates into CASSESRANYGYTF.

The chain recombines TRBV4-1 with TRBJ2-5, with TRBD1 identical over 10 bases. V gave up 0 bases and J gave up 5 bases; unmatched junction bases: 6. The CDR3 covers 16 residues. The germline CDR1 and CDR2 sequences are MGHRA and YSYEKL. The CDR3 DNA sequence: TGCGCCAGCAGCCAAGATTATGGGACAGGGGACGAGACCCAGTACTTC. It is translated as CASSQDYGTGDETQYF.